The sequence of this T cell receptor beta chain was determined in a study of technical replicates of blood from a few donors. Germline values: CDR1 SGHTA, CDR2 FQGTGA. CDR3 length: 14 amino acids. V shed 2 bases and J 5 bases; nucleotides not matched to a gene: 3. The data were produced by immunoSEQ multiplex PCR, yet TCRdb's version contains in-frame clones alone and is incomplete. This table has 70,000 to 75,000 clones, approximately 95% appearing once. The chain is built from TRBV7-3 and TRBJ2-7, with TRBD1 matching over 10 bases. The material sequenced was T cells isolated from PBMCs. The sequence came from a human donor in good health. CDR3 in DNA: TGTGCCAGCAGCTTAGGGACAGGGGTCCACGAGCAGTACTTC. Encoded protein: CASSLGTGVHEQYF.